These T cell receptor beta chains were read from a single sample in a study of beta chain features in type 1 diabetes. Clones were sequenced by immunoSEQ multiplex PCR, and TCRdb holds only the in-frame ones, with some missing. The data show roughly 500,000 clones, about 30% seen once. Sequences were obtained from naive CD4+ T cells from blood. All receptors come from a young man in good health. Both conserved end residues are part of each CDR3. A D gene is named only where the DNA matches it firmly. Only part of the rows carry a size: once, few, many, or a class if the clone is expanded.

TRBV30,TRBJ1-5,TRBD1,-,CAWGNRGPRQPQHF,TGTGCCTGGGGAAACAGGGGGCCTCGGCAGCCCCAGCATTTT
TRBV29-1,TRBJ1-4,-,-,CSVEAVSTNEKLFF,TGCAGCGTTGAAGCGGTTTCAACTAATGAAAAACTGTTTTTT
TRBV4-1,TRBJ2-4,TRBD2,-,CASSQEAEGSGNLRNIQYF,TGCGCCAGCAGCCAAGAGGCCGAGGGTAGCGGGAATCTCCGGAACATTCAGTACTTC
TRBV5-6,TRBJ2-1,TRBD2,-,CAPPNPSGDNEQFF,TGTGCCCCTCCGAACCCTAGCGGGGACAATGAGCAGTTCTTC
TRBV10-3,TRBJ2-1,-,-,CAISEAQRRGDEQFF,TGTGCCATCAGTGAGGCCCAGCGGCGTGGCGATGAGCAGTTCTTC
TRBV4-1,TRBJ2-1,-,few,CASSPDSYNEQFF,TGCGCCAGCAGCCCCGACAGTTACAATGAGCAGTTCTTC
TRBV28,TRBJ1-1,-,-,CASSANAMNTEAFF,TGTGCCAGCAGTGCCAACGCGATGAACACTGAAGCTTTCTTT
TRBV9,TRBJ2-2,TRBD1,few,CASSDLRQGEGTGELFF,TGTGCCAGCAGCGACCTCCGACAGGGCGAGGGGACCGGGGAGCTGTTTTTT
TRBV6-6,TRBJ2-7,-,-,CASHPGTLTSYEQYF,TGTGCCAGCCATCCTGGGACACTAACCTCCTACGAGCAGTACTTC
TRBV20-1,TRBJ1-1,-,-,CSASRAPQAFF,TGCAGTGCTAGCAGGGCTCCTCAGGCTTTCTTT
TRBV28,TRBJ2-7,TRBD1,-,CASSSGTGEEQYF,TGTGCCAGCAGTTCCGGGACAGGGGAAGAGCAGTACTTC
TRBV30,TRBJ1-2,-,few,CACDFEGWGGYTF,TGTGCCTGTGATTTTGAGGGATGGGGTGGCTACACCTTC
TRBV23-1,TRBJ2-1,TRBD2,-,CASSRSGRAHNEQFF,TGCGCCAGCAGTCGTAGCGGGAGGGCCCACAATGAGCAGTTCTTC
TRBV10-3,TRBJ1-4,-,few,CAISETWTDNEKLFF,TGTGCCATCAGTGAAACTTGGACAGATAATGAAAAACTGTTTTTT
TRBV29-1,TRBJ2-3,-,few,CSVDDTHTDTQYF,TGCAGCGTTGACGACACTCACACAGATACGCAGTATTTT
TRBV7-9,TRBJ2-3,-,once,CASSRVVRGGLDTQYF,TGTGCCAGCAGCCGAGTGGTCAGGGGCGGATTAGATACGCAGTATTTT
TRBV5-1,TRBJ2-5,TRBD1,-,CASSLAGTGQETQYF,TGCGCCAGCAGCTTAGCCGGGACAGGCCAAGAGACCCAGTACTTC
TRBV5-6,TRBJ1-1,-,-,CASTRGAEAFF,TGTGCCAGCACGCGCGGGGCTGAAGCTTTCTTT
TRBV7-9,TRBJ1-5,-,-,CASSLGGADQPQHF,TGTGCCAGCAGCTTAGGTGGGGCCGATCAGCCCCAGCATTTT
TRBV6-5,TRBJ1-2,-,-,CASQGSYGYTF,TGTGCCAGCCAGGGGAGCTATGGCTACACCTTC
TRBV7-9,TRBJ2-5,TRBD1,few,CASSSKGQQLLQETQYF,TGTGCCAGCAGCTCAAAGGGACAGCAACTGCTCCAAGAGACCCAGTACTTC
TRBV5-1,TRBJ2-7,-,few,CASSLVSGPYEQYF,TGCGCCAGCAGCTTGGTATCGGGACCCTACGAGCAGTACTTC
TRBV13,TRBJ2-3,-,few,CASGAAATDTQYF,TGTGCCAGCGGGGCGGCAGCCACAGATACGCAGTATTTT
TRBV30,TRBJ2-4,TRBD1,few,CAWSPGQGNIQYF,TGTGCCTGGAGTCCGGGACAGGGTAACATTCAGTACTTC
TRBV2,TRBJ2-2,-,-,CASRSDTGELFF,TGTGCCAGCCGAAGCGACACCGGGGAGCTGTTTTTT
TRBV30,TRBJ2-1,TRBD2,few,CAWSPILAGGQFF,TGTGCCTGGAGTCCTATCTTAGCGGGAGGGCAGTTCTTC
TRBV7-9,TRBJ2-7,-,-,CASSPKADRSYEQYF,TGTGCCAGCAGCCCAAAGGCGGACCGCTCCTACGAGCAGTACTTC
TRBV10-3,TRBJ2-5,TRBD2,-,CAISPGLASEETQYF,TGTGCCATCAGCCCCGGACTAGCGAGCGAAGAGACCCAGTACTTC
TRBV9,TRBJ1-2,-,few,CASSVEGQSYGYTF,TGTGCCAGCAGCGTAGAAGGACAGTCGTATGGCTACACCTTC
TRBV9,TRBJ2-3,TRBD2,few,CASSATRSGRETDTQYF,TGTGCCAGCAGCGCGACAAGGAGCGGGAGGGAAACAGATACGCAGTATTTT
TRBV7-2,TRBJ2-5,TRBD1,few,CASSRTGTVQETQYF,TGTGCCAGCAGTCGTACGGGGACAGTTCAAGAGACCCAGTACTTC
TRBV28,TRBJ2-7,TRBD2,-,CATLRGGSFYEQYF,TGTGCCACCTTACGGGGCGGGAGTTTCTACGAGCAGTACTTC
TRBV7-9,TRBJ2-7,TRBD2,few,CASSRLAGDYEQYF,TGTGCCAGCAGCCGACTAGCGGGAGACTACGAGCAGTACTTC
TRBV30,TRBJ1-1,-,-,CAWSVRANTEAFF,TGTGCCTGGAGTGTACGGGCTAACACTGAAGCTTTCTTT
TRBV25-1,TRBJ2-1,-,few,CASSEGTGPYNEQFF,TGTGCCAGCAGTGAAGGTACTGGACCCTACAATGAGCAGTTCTTC
TRBV30,TRBJ1-3,-,few,CAWTLGVSGNTIYF,TGTGCCTGGACTCTCGGGGTATCTGGAAACACCATATATTTT
TRBV9,TRBJ2-7,TRBD1,-,CASSVEPTGLYEQYF,TGTGCCAGCAGCGTCGAGCCGACAGGGTTGTACGAGCAGTACTTC